The clone carrying this T cell receptor (beta chain) came up once. Methods used by the authors: Reference gene primers were amplified, and this amplification served to estimate nucleated cell counts. The method was immunoSEQ multiplex PCR; TCRdb's version includes in-frame clones alone and lacks a portion of them. The DNA gave D and trimming, while V, J and clone size come from that table. The sample consists of approximately 76,000 clones, around 88% of them appearing once. V shed 3 bases and J 0 bases; nucleotides not matched to a gene: 11. Germline V gene lookup returns CDR1 MDHEN and CDR2 SYDVKM. The CDR3 consists of 19 residues. The data derive from a study of blood T cell repertoires in COVID-19. Study-level background: Both acute and convalescent COVID-19 samples were obtained from the United States, Italy and Spain. Sample material is recorded as cDNA or gDNA derived from T cells, B-cell-depleted T cells, or PBMCs.

This clonotype was sampled from a man younger than 40 with acute or convalescent COVID-19. This chain connects TRBV28 to TRBJ1-3; 10 nucleotides line up with TRBD1. The sequencing sample was made of peripheral blood. CDR3 region: CASSLTRQGASFSGNTIYF. CDR3 nucleotide sequence: TGTGCCAGCAGTTTGACCAGACAGGGGGCCTCGTTCTCTGGAAACACCATATATTTT.